This T cell receptor (beta chain) was obtained from a study of blood T cell repertoires in COVID-19. Study-wide background: The origin of the acute and convalescent COVID-19 samples was the United States, Italy and Spain.

The CDR3 contains 15 residues. Trimming cost V 3 bases and J 1 base, with 10 bases left between them. The germline gives CDR1 SGDLS, CDR2 YYNGEE. Profiling relied on immunoSEQ multiplex PCR, and the TCRdb table lists in-frame clones only, not all of them. The table lists 80,000 to 95,000 clones, approximately 80% of them singletons. This clonotype originated in an elderly man with acute or convalescent COVID-19. Sequencing was done on a sample of peripheral blood. The chain is built from TRBV9 and TRBJ2-2; unclear D gene. The CDR3, as DNA: TGTGCCAGCAGCGCAAAACTGATGAACACCGGGGAGCTGTTTTTT. It is translated as CASSAKLMNTGELFF.